The clone carrying this TCR beta chain appeared many times. Its antigen is as yet unknown. CDR1 and CDR2 from the germline V gene are MDHEN and SYDVKM. The length of the CDR3 is 18 residues. Trimming removed 4 bases from V and 3 bases from J; junction bases left unmatched: 13. The data were obtained in a study of response to subunit inactivated influenza vaccine. Study-level findings and limits: That few new T cells are recruited by each seasonal influenza vaccination was the authors' suggestion.

TCRdb analysed the RT-PCR reads with MiXCR anew, one entry per CDR3 protein. The table lists hundreds of thousands of distinct CDR3 sequences, approximately 12% of them singletons, with roughly 10% in the top ten. This chain uses TRBV28 with TRBJ2-1; TRBD2 matches at 9 bases. Specimen: PBMCs from blood, collected on the day of vaccination. The receptor was derived from a man aged 45-65 years who received an inactivated influenza vaccine. The CDR3 is CASSSPISGTSIYNEQFF. CDR3 DNA: TGTGCCAGCAGTTCGCCTATCTCCGGGACTAGCATCTACAATGAGCAGTTCTTC.